These T cell receptor beta chains were read from a single sample in a study of beta chain features in type 1 diabetes. Only in-frame clones appear in the TCRdb table, and some are missing; sequencing was by immunoSEQ multiplex PCR. The sample has fewer than 400,000 clones, around 9% seen once; the top ten hold 1%. Sequencing was carried out using central memory CD4+ T cells from blood. The receptors stem from a man younger than 45 with type 1 diabetes. Each CDR3 is given with its conserved first and last residue. The order of the fields is V gene, clone size, D gene, J gene, CDR3 protein, CDR3 DNA. D genes are given only for firm matches. Rows give clone size only sometimes, using once, few, many, or a class for an expanded clone.

TRBV11-2	-	TRBD2	TRBJ2-5	CASSSGTSGGQETQYF	TGTGCCAGCAGTTCAGGGACTAGCGGGGGCCAAGAGACCCAGTACTTC
TRBV2	-	-	TRBJ2-7	CASRLDGTVYEQYF	TGTGCCAGCAGGCTCGACGGGACTGTCTACGAGCAGTACTTC
TRBV28	many	-	TRBJ1-5	CASDVTGGGNQPQHF	TGTGCCAGTGACGTTACGGGGGGCGGCAATCAGCCCCAGCATTTT
TRBV7-8	few	-	TRBJ1-1	CASRRGRDTEAFF	TGTGCCAGCAGGAGAGGGAGGGACACTGAAGCTTTCTTT
TRBV30	-	-	TRBJ2-3	CAWTAGGGWGTDTQYF	TGTGCCTGGACCGCCGGAGGGGGTTGGGGCACAGATACGCAGTATTTT
TRBV28	few	-	TRBJ1-6	CASSLPGTGNSPLHF	TGTGCCAGCAGCCTTCCGGGGACGGGAAATTCACCCCTCCACTTT
TRBV7-2	-	-	TRBJ2-4	CASSARAGLTKNIQYF	TGTGCCAGCAGCGCGAGGGCGGGGTTAACCAAAAACATTCAGTACTTC
TRBV2	-	-	TRBJ2-7	CASRRQDYEQYF	TGTGCCAGCAGAAGACAAGACTACGAGCAGTACTTC
TRBV19	few	-	TRBJ1-1	CASSMGGVNTEAFF	TGTGCCAGTAGTATGGGCGGGGTGAACACTGAAGCTTTCTTT
TRBV28	-	-	TRBJ2-3	CASKNTAGTQYF	TGTGCCAGCAAAAACACCGCAGGTACGCAGTATTTT
TRBV2	-	TRBD1	TRBJ2-4	CASKTGTDSKNIQYF	TGTGCCAGCAAAACCGGGACAGATTCCAAAAACATTCAGTACTTC
TRBV28	-	-	TRBJ1-5	CASSLGQTNQPQHF	TGTGCCAGCAGTCTAGGACAGACTAATCAGCCCCAGCATTTT
TRBV6-5	-	-	TRBJ1-2	CASRTSRDFYGYTF	TGTGCCAGCCGAACCTCGAGGGATTTCTATGGCTACACCTTC
TRBV2	many	-	TRBJ2-1	CASSDDNEQFF	TGTGCCAGCAGTGATGACAATGAGCAGTTCTTC
TRBV7-2	many	TRBD2	TRBJ2-4	CASSLGSGGIQYF	TGTGCCAGCAGCCTGGGAAGCGGGGGGATTCAGTACTTC
TRBV2	few	TRBD1	TRBJ1-2	CASSRTGGYGYTF	TGTGCCAGCAGTCGAACAGGGGGCTATGGCTACACCTTC
TRBV7-2	many	-	TRBJ1-6	CASSLEFGDWLHF	TGTGCCAGCAGCTTAGAGTTCGGAGACTGGCTCCACTTT
TRBV7-2	few	TRBD1	TRBJ1-1	CASSPPGQGTNTEAFF	TGTGCCAGCAGTCCTCCGGGACAGGGGACGAACACTGAAGCTTTCTTT
TRBV18	few	-	TRBJ1-2	CASSPTDYGYTF	TGTGCCAGCTCACCAACGGATTATGGCTACACCTTC
TRBV7-8	few	-	TRBJ2-3	CASSLEWGPGDTQYF	TGTGCCAGCAGCTTAGAGTGGGGCCCCGGGGATACGCAGTATTTT
TRBV25-1	few	-	TRBJ2-5	CASSEGGQETQYF	TGTGCCAGCAGTGAAGGGGGGCAAGAGACCCAGTACTTC
TRBV7-6	-	-	TRBJ2-2	CASNKGLYSVGELFF	TGTGCCAGCAACAAGGGACTGTACTCGGTCGGGGAGCTGTTTTTT
TRBV5-1	-	-	TRBJ1-5	CASSPEGDGQPQHF	TGCGCCAGCAGCCCCGAAGGGGACGGTCAGCCCCAGCATTTT
TRBV7-2	-	-	TRBJ2-7	CASSLYGVYGEQYF	TGTGCCAGCAGCTTATACGGGGTATATGGCGAGCAGTACTTC
TRBV5-1	-	-	TRBJ2-2	CASSLAAGNTGELFF	TGCGCCAGCAGCTTGGCGGCAGGGAACACCGGGGAGCTGTTTTTT
TRBV30	few	-	TRBJ1-1	CAWRRDSTEAFF	TGTGCCTGGAGGAGGGATAGCACTGAAGCTTTCTTT
TRBV4-3	-	-	TRBJ1-2	CASSQDWRGLNYGYTF	TGCGCCAGCAGCCAAGATTGGCGGGGACTCAACTATGGCTACACCTTC
TRBV11-2	-	-	TRBJ1-6	CASSLAQVGDSPLHF	TGTGCCAGCAGCTTAGCGCAGGTCGGTGATTCACCCCTCCACTTT
TRBV7-2	-	TRBD2	TRBJ2-5	CASSLEASGKETQYF	TGTGCCAGCAGCTTAGAGGCTAGCGGGAAAGAGACCCAGTACTTC
TRBV4-2	-	-	TRBJ2-2	CASSPAGRDTGELFF	TGTGCCAGCAGCCCCGCTGGTAGAGACACCGGGGAGCTGTTTTTT
TRBV5-1	few	-	TRBJ1-1	CASRPGTEGTEAFF	TGCGCCAGCAGGCCCGGGACGGAGGGCACTGAAGCTTTCTTT
TRBV11-2	-	TRBD1	TRBJ1-3	CASRLKTGAGNTIYF	TGTGCCAGCAGGCTTAAAACAGGGGCTGGAAACACCATATATTTT
TRBV6-7	-	-	TRBJ1-5	CASRYWALLNQPQHF	TGTGCCAGCAGATACTGGGCCCTCCTGAATCAGCCCCAGCATTTT
TRBV10-3	few	-	TRBJ2-3	CASSQQMGRADTQYF	TGTGCCAGCAGTCAACAAATGGGGCGTGCAGATACGCAGTATTTT
TRBV28	-	-	TRBJ2-7	CATVDSGSESKYF	TGTGCCACCGTCGACTCAGGGAGCGAGTCTAAGTACTTC
TRBV27	few	-	TRBJ1-4	CASSLRVDGEKLFF	TGTGCCAGCAGTTTAAGGGTCGACGGTGAAAAACTGTTTTTT
TRBV7-2	-	-	TRBJ2-6	CASSVMISGANVLTF	TGTGCCAGCAGCGTTATGATCTCTGGGGCCAACGTCCTGACTTTC
TRBV16	-	-	TRBJ2-3	CASSQYQRNTDTQYF	TGTGCCAGCAGCCAATACCAAAGGAACACAGATACGCAGTATTTT
TRBV11-2	few	-	TRBJ1-2	CASSPSRDNYGYTF	TGTGCCAGCAGCCCAAGCAGGGATAACTATGGCTACACCTTC
TRBV7-9	few	-	TRBJ1-1	CASSLIQGSEAFF	TGTGCCAGCAGCTTAATTCAGGGTTCTGAAGCTTTCTTT